This entry is about one T cell receptor beta chain. The antigen remains unidentified. Sequencing was at survey level. TCRdb's copy holds only in-frame clones and misses some; the assay was immunoSEQ multiplex PCR. The table has about 46,000 clones, about four fifths seen once. The data are from a study of fetal regulatory T cell absence and autoimmunity. Study context: Exocrine pancreas autoimmunity occurred in IPEX patients lacking clinical diabetes.

Study outcomes and limitations: Cord blood and pancreas showed broadly similar TRB gene family usage. Pancreas TCRs were oligoclonally enriched versus cord blood, some clones over 80-fold.

V lost 2 bases, J lost 2 bases, and 3 bases stayed unmatched. Germline CDR1 is MNHEY and CDR2 is SVGAGI. The CDR3 has 14 amino acids. This chain connects TRBV6-5 to TRBJ2-7; 7 nucleotides align to TRBD1. The sample comprised cord blood. This TCR was sampled from a newborn boy with IPEX syndrome. The DNA for the CDR3 is TGTGCCAGCAGTTACAGGGACAGAACCTACGAGCAGTACTTC. It translates to CASSYRDRTYEQYF.